This T cell receptor beta chain was observed in a study of cytomegalovirus exposure and HLA in healthy donors. Vbeta (60) and Jbeta (13) primers were used in the PCR. Data came from immunoSEQ multiplex PCR; TCRdb stores just in-frame clones and leaves some out. The sample records about 180,000 clones, approximately 88% being singletons. Study-level points and caveats: Rarity marked most TCR sequences, yet some public TCRs occurred in many donors.

This CDR3 contains 12 residues. The V and J ends lost 4 bases and 9 bases, in that order; junction bases with no gene match: 4. The germline V gene has CDR1 MNHEY and CDR2 SMNVEV (reference sequence). A note on this clone: Its antigen is unidentified.

Material for sequencing was PBMCs. This sequence joins TRBV27 and TRBJ1-1; TRBD1 matches at 8 bases. This sequence was found in a boy aged 2 to 9 in good health and CMV-seronegative. In nucleotides, the CDR3 is TGTGCCAGCAGTTCAGGGACAGGAAAAGCTTTCTTT. This translates into CASSSGTGKAFF.